A single sample gave rise to the 5 T cell receptor beta chains below, sequenced in a study of T cell responses to AZD1222 COVID-19 vaccine. The data were produced by immunoSEQ multiplex PCR, yet TCRdb's version contains in-frame clones alone and is incomplete. The sample records 95,000 to 110,000 clones, more than 70% being singletons. The source was peripheral blood, collected on day 0 of AZD1222 vaccination. Receptor source: an adult in good health.

The V gene is TRBV21-1, the J gene TRBJ2-7; the listed D gene, TRBD2, was not tested against the DNA. TRBV21-1 is deemed a pseudogene. CDR3 length equals 21 residues. For the CDR3, the DNA is TGTGCCAGCAGCAAACAACCTCCCTCCCCGGATTTTAGCGAGCCTTCCTACGAGCAGTACTTC. Translating gives CASSKQPPSPDFSEPSYEQYF.

V is TRBV18 and J is TRBJ1-1; D unresolved. V was shortened by 2 bases and J by 3 bases, with 13 bases between the two germline ends. This CDR3 has 15 residues. Germline CDR1 is KGHSH and CDR2 is LQKENI. CDR3 sequence reads: CASSPGGVGDTEAFF. Here the CDR3 DNA reads TGTGCCAGCTCACCAGGCGGGGTCGGGGACACTGAAGCTTTCTTT.

This clone showed up just once. This chain joins TRBV14 and TRBJ1-1; D remains unclear. The CDR3 totals 13 residues. Germline values: CDR1 SGHDN, CDR2 FVKESK. V shed 4 bases and J shed 0 bases, with 6 bases lying between them. CDR3 sequence: CASSPRLNTEAFF. The CDR3, as DNA: TGTGCCAGCAGCCCCCGGCTGAACACTGAAGCTTTCTTT.

The chain uses TRBV7-2 and TRBJ1-1; a weak D match, TRBD1 (5 bases). CDR3 size: 13 residues. V dropped 8 bases and J dropped 4 bases, with 14 bases sitting between them. The germline V gene has CDR1 SGHTA and CDR2 FQGNSA. The CDR3 bases are TGTGCCAGCTCAAATGGGGGGGTCACTGAAGCTTTCTTT. It translates to CASSNGGVTEAFF.

The chain combines TRBV28 with TRBJ1-1, with D unresolved. V lost 7 bases to trimming and J lost 8 bases, with 14 bases between them. From germline, CDR1 is MDHEN and CDR2 SYDVKM. The CDR3 totals 12 residues. The CDR3 region has the DNA TGTGCCAGCATAGTTAGTTCATCGGAAGCTTTCTTT. This encodes CASIVSSSEAFF.